A single sample is the source of the 19 T cell receptor beta chains below, sequenced in a study of shared clonotypes between healthy human individuals. Produced via immunoSEQ multiplex PCR; TCRdb's table is partial and in-frame only. Altogether around 980,000 clones are present, approximately 80% being singletons, with the ten largest covering roughly 0.61%. Sequenced input: memory CD4+ T cells from PBMCs. The sample's subset: CD45RA-negative fraction. All receptors derive from a man between 18 and 29 years old in good health. Some clones in this sample may be carry-over from other donors' samples.

A remark on this clone: A read error may explain this, as a much larger clone is one base away. The V call is TRBV5-1, the J call TRBJ2-7, with a possible D match to TRBD1 (5 bases). The CDR3 loop spans 13 amino acids. V shed 0 bases and J shed 3 bases, with 7 bases lying between them. Germline assignment: CDR1 SGHRS and CDR2 YFSETQ. The CDR3 is CASSLETDYEQYF. DNA for the CDR3: TGCGCCAGCAGCTTGGAGACAGACTACGAGCAGTACTTC. Filled out from reference TRBV5-1 and TRBJ2-7, the complete variable domain reads KAGVTQTPRYLIKTRGQQVTLSCSPISGHRSVSWYQQTPGQGLQFLFEYFSETQRNKGNFPGRFSGRQFSNSRSEMNVSTLELGDSALYLCASSLETDYEQYFGPGTRLTVT.

V gene TRBV5-1 combines with J gene TRBJ2-1; maybe TRBD2 (6 bases). V shed 6 bases and J shed 0 bases, with 13 bases lying between them. The CDR3 sequence is 15 residues long. The germline gives CDR1 SGHRS, CDR2 YFSETQ. CDR3 nucleotides: TGCGCCAGCAAACGTGACGGGAGCTCCTACAATGAGCAGTTCTTC. It codes for CASKRDGSSYNEQFF.

CDR3 protein: CAIPLFGVGQETQYF. CDR3 nucleotides: TGCGCCATTCCCCTCTTCGGGGTAGGGCAAGAGACCCAGTACTTC. The chain recombines TRBV5-1 with TRBJ2-5; D may be TRBD2 (5 bases). CDR1 is SGHRS, CDR2 YFSETQ, per germline. The CDR3 has 15 amino acids. Trimming stripped 9 bases from V and 2 bases from J, with 20 bases between. Variable domain in full (rest from reference TRBV5-1 and TRBJ2-5): KAGVTQTPRYLIKTRGQQVTLSCSPISGHRSVSWYQQTPGQGLQFLFEYFSETQRNKGNFPGRFSGRQFSNSRSEMNVSTLELGDSALYLCAIPLFGVGQETQYFGPGTRLLVL.

About this clone itself: Other DNA sequences within the sample encode an identical CDR3. CDR3 in amino acids: CASSQASHSGNTIYF. The CDR3 DNA reads TGCGCCAGCAGCCAAGCCAGCCACTCTGGAAACACCATATATTTT. The rearrangement joins TRBV4-1 to TRBJ1-3, with no clear D. Germline CDR1 and CDR2: MGHRA and YSYEKL. V shed 1 base and J shed 0 bases, with 7 bases lying between them. The length of the CDR3 is 15 residues.

As to this clone: A far larger clone is only one base removed, so a read error is likely. The chain uses TRBV7-2 and TRBJ1-3; D is uncertain. Germline V gene data show CDR1 as SGHTA and CDR2 as FQGNSA. The CDR3 loop spans 12 amino acids. The CDR3 sequence: CASSLDRHTVYF. The DNA of the CDR3 is TGTGCCAGCAGCTTAGACCGTCACACCGTATATTTT. The full variable domain, rest sourced from reference TRBV7-2 and TRBJ1-3, is GAGVSQSPSNKVTEKGKDVELRCDPISGHTALYWYRQSLGQGLEFLIYFQGNSAPDKSGLPSDRFSAERTGGSVSTLTIQRTQQEDSAVYLCASSLDRHTVYFGEGSWLTVV.

The genes are TRBV5-8 and TRBJ1-4, with a weak D call TRBD1 (6 bases). Germline CDR1 reads SGHTS; CDR2 reads YDEGEE. The CDR3 is made up of 13 amino acids. Trimming cost V 4 bases and J 11 bases, with 15 bases left between them. CDR3 DNA: TGTGCCAGCAGCCCCGGTCCAGGGGTGAAACTGTTTTTT. This codes for CASSPGPGVKLFF.

The V and J genes are TRBV4-2 and TRBJ2-3; D gene uncertain. Per the germline V gene, CDR1 is LGHNA and CDR2 is YNFKEQ. The CDR3 loop spans 16 amino acids. Trimming took off 6 bases at V and 0 bases at J, with 16 bases between the two ends. The CDR3 DNA sequence: TGTGCCAGCAGTCCCGGTGCTGGTCTTAGCACAGATACGCAGTATTTT. Encoded protein: CASSPGAGLSTDTQYF.

The chain couples TRBV29-1 to TRBJ2-1; D unclear. The V gene lost 1 base and the J gene lost 0 bases, with 10 bases spanning the gap. The CDR3 runs to 15 residues. From germline, CDR1 is SQVTM and CDR2 ANQGSEA. The DNA of the CDR3 is TGCAGCGTTGAAGGGCTCGCGAGCTCCTACAATGAGCAGTTCTTC. Translated, it gives CSVEGLASSYNEQFF.

V is TRBV27 and J is TRBJ2-3, with 8 bases identical to TRBD2. The CDR3 covers 14 residues. Looked up from germline, CDR1 is MNHEY and CDR2 is SMNVEV (reference sequence). The V gene end was trimmed by 5 bases and the J gene end by 4 bases; junction bases not matched to a gene: 5. CDR3 loop: CASSAPGGSDTQYF. The CDR3 nucleotides are TGTGCCAGCAGTGCCCCGGGGGGGTCAGATACGCAGTATTTT.

This rearrangement joins TRBV27 to TRBJ1-6; D unresolved. Germline lookup yields CDR1 MNHEY and CDR2 SMNVEV (reference sequence). The CDR3 sequence is 13 residues long. The ends were cut back, 5 bases at V and 7 bases at J, with 9 bases in the middle. The CDR3 is CASSPQLNSPLHF. Here the CDR3 DNA reads TGTGCCAGCAGTCCGCAGCTGAATTCACCCCTCCACTTT.

The V and J genes are TRBV6-1 and TRBJ1-2, with 8 bases lining up with TRBD1. There are 14 residues in the CDR3. The V gene's germline CDR1 is MNHNS and CDR2 SASEGT. J gave up 8 bases and V 6 bases, and 11 bases lay outside the gene matches. The CDR3 spells CASSPTGQGGGYTF. The CDR3 bases are TGTGCCAGCAGCCCTACAGGACAGGGAGGAGGCTACACCTTC.

This chain uses TRBV7-9 with TRBJ2-5, with D uncertain. Trimming left V 1 base short and J 7 bases short, with 10 bases between. The CDR3 totals 13 residues. The germline V gene encodes CDR1 SEHNR and CDR2 FQNEAQ (reference sequence). CDR3 loop: CASSLGTTGTQYF. For the CDR3, the DNA is TGTGCCAGCAGCTTAGGAACCACGGGGACCCAGTACTTC.

This clone was observed a few times. The CDR3 nucleotides are TGCGCCAGCAGCTTAAGTTCTTCATCCGATACGCAGTATTTT. Amino acid sequence: CASSLSSSSDTQYF. J is TRBJ2-3 and V is TRBV4-1, with D uncertain. Trimming removed 5 bases at V and 6 bases at J, with 15 bases between. Germline V gene sequence: CDR1 MGHRA, CDR2 YSYEKL. The CDR3 sequence is 14 residues long.

This chain connects TRBV5-1 to TRBJ2-3, with 10 bases fitting TRBD2. Per the germline V gene, CDR1 is SGHRS and CDR2 is YFSETQ. Trimming took 3 bases from V and 4 from J; bases not matched to a gene: 8. The CDR3 sequence is 16 residues long. This CDR3 reads CASSSRLAGGADTQYF. As DNA, the CDR3 is TGCGCCAGCAGCTCCAGACTAGCGGGTGGGGCAGATACGCAGTATTTT.

CDR3 residues: CASSSGLAGAVDTQYF. The DNA for the CDR3 is TGTGCCAGCAGCAGTGGACTAGCGGGAGCGGTAGATACGCAGTATTTT. The chain is built from TRBV7-8 and TRBJ2-3, with 13 bases fitting TRBD2. The CDR3 contains 16 residues. V lost 5 bases to trimming and J lost 5 bases; unmatched junction nucleotides: 7. Looked up from germline, CDR1 is SGHVS and CDR2 is FQNEAQ.

The chain uses TRBV5-6 and TRBJ1-4; TRBD1 aligns across 8 bases. CDR1 and CDR2 (germline): SGHDT, YYEEEE. The J segment lost 4 bases and the V segment lost 1 base, leaving 6 bases of the junction unmatched. The CDR3 contains 16 residues. The DNA of the CDR3 is TGTGCCAGCAGCTTGACAGGGGGGGCAGATAATGAAAAACTGTTTTTT. This translates into CASSLTGGADNEKLFF.

This clone was counted once. This chain joins TRBV2 and TRBJ1-5; no reliable D call. The V end lost 8 bases, the J end lost 4 bases, and 12 bases lay between the germline ends. From germline, CDR1 is SNHLY and CDR2 FYNNEI. The CDR3 spans 13 residues. The CDR3: CASGLGPNQPQHF. In nucleotides, the CDR3 is TGTGCCAGCGGTCTTGGACCAAATCAGCCCCAGCATTTT.

V is TRBV30 and J is TRBJ1-2; TRBD1 aligns across 7 bases. Germline V lookup: CDR1 GTSNPN, CDR2 SVGIG (reference sequence). The CDR3 is made up of 14 amino acids. The ends lost 4 bases at V and 6 bases at J; junction bases unmatched: 11. CDR3 sequence: CAWTGFRGRDGYTF. CDR3 in DNA: TGTGCCTGGACAGGATTCAGGGGGAGGGATGGCTACACCTTC.

The genes are TRBV7-8 and TRBJ2-7, with 14 bases that match TRBD2. The junction had 6 bases not matched to a gene; V was cut back by 5 bases and J by 6 bases. The germline gives CDR1 SGHVS, CDR2 FQNEAQ. This CDR3 has 15 residues. The CDR3 sequence is CASSTGTSGSGEQYF. Written as DNA, the CDR3 is TGTGCCAGCAGCACCGGGACTAGCGGGAGTGGCGAGCAGTACTTC.